What follows are 32 T cell receptor beta chains derived from one specimen sequenced in a study of blood T cell repertoires in COVID-19. Profiling relied on immunoSEQ multiplex PCR, and the TCRdb table lists in-frame clones only, not all of them. Of some 260,000 clones detected, over 75% appear once; the ten largest clones hold roughly 2%. Material for sequencing was peripheral blood. The receptors shown here come from a middle-aged woman who had recovered from COVID-19.

As concerns this clone: Other DNA sequences of this sample code for an identical CDR3. This chain uses TRBV12-3 or TRBV12-4 with TRBJ2-7, with D perhaps TRBD1 (5 bases). This CDR3 is 12 amino acids long. Deletions cut 2 bases from V and 3 bases from J, with 5 bases between. The CDR3 loop is CASSLTGYEQYF. DNA of the CDR3: TGTGCCAGCAGTTTAACAGGCTACGAGCAGTACTTC.

V usage is TRBV6-6 and J usage is TRBJ1-4; a possible D gene is TRBD1 (5 bases). V was shortened by 0 bases and J by 3 bases, with 8 bases between the two germline ends. The CDR3 sequence is 15 residues long. Per germline, CDR1 MNHNY and CDR2 SVGAGI (reference sequence). CDR3 loop: CASSYSGTPNEKLFF. CDR3 bases: TGTGCCAGCAGTTACTCGGGGACTCCTAATGAAAAACTGTTTTTT.

This chain uses TRBV10-3 with TRBJ2-3; 9 nucleotides line up with TRBD1. The junction had 15 bases not matched to a gene; V was cut back by 4 bases and J by 4 bases. The V gene's germline CDR1 is ENHRY and CDR2 SYGVKD. The CDR3 consists of 18 residues. The CDR3: CAISAWVPGQGRADTQYF. CDR3 nucleotide sequence: TGTGCCATCAGTGCTTGGGTTCCGGGACAGGGTAGGGCAGATACGCAGTATTTT.

The chain has TRBV5-6 and TRBJ1-4, with a weak D call TRBD1 (6 bases). Germline V gives CDR1 SGHDT, CDR2 YYEEEE. The CDR3 consists of 14 residues. V was pared by 1 base and J by 5 bases, with 9 bases between. CDR3 loop: CASSLWGGNEKLFF. The CDR3 region has the DNA TGTGCCAGCAGCTTGTGGGGGGGCAATGAAAAACTGTTTTTT.

Note on this clone: The same CDR3 is also encoded by other DNA sequences in this sample. V and J are TRBV3-1 (or the pseudogene TRBV3-2) and TRBJ2-2; tentatively, D is TRBD1 (7 bases). V was cut by 4 bases and J by 6 bases, with 12 bases left in between. This CDR3 comprises 14 residues. CDR1 is LGHDT, CDR2 YNNKEL, per germline (reference sequence). In DNA form, the CDR3 reads TGTGCCAGCAGCCTGATCAGGGGGGCCGGGGAGCTGTTTTTT. Translation gives CASSLIRGAGELFF.

V gene TRBV7-8 combines with J gene TRBJ2-2, with D possibly TRBD2 on 6 matching bases. The V and J ends lost 1 base and 6 bases respectively, with 15 bases between them. Per germline, CDR1 SGHVS and CDR2 FQNEAQ. CDR3 length: 16 amino acids. The CDR3 nucleotides read TGTGCCAGCAGCTTAGAGGGTGGAGGGATAGCCGGGGAGCTGTTTTTT. Residues: CASSLEGGGIAGELFF.

The chain uses TRBV2 and TRBJ2-7, with 14 positions matching TRBD2. CDR1 and CDR2 from the germline V gene are SNHLY and FYNNEI. This CDR3 has 16 amino acids. V shed 2 bases and J 3 bases; nucleotides not matched to a gene: 3. In nucleotides, the CDR3 is TGTGCCAGCAGTGAATACGGACTAGCGGGGGGCTACGAGCAGTACTTC. As protein: CASSEYGLAGGYEQYF.

The genes are TRBV25-1 and TRBJ2-7, with a tentative D call TRBD1 (7 bases). The CDR3 runs to 14 residues. CDR1 MGHDK and CDR2 SYGVNS come from the germline V gene. Trimming pared 1 base from V and 6 bases from J, leaving 13 bases between. The chain's CDR3 is CASSEWGAGGEQYF. The CDR3 DNA follows: TGTGCCAGCAGTGAATGGGGGGCAGGGGGCGAGCAGTACTTC.

The rearrangement uses TRBV30 and TRBJ1-5, with a possible D match to TRBD1 (5 bases). Between the trimmed V and J ends, which lost 3 bases and 0 bases, there was a span of 9 bases. The CDR3 contains 14 residues. CDR1 and CDR2 from the germline V gene are GTSNPN and SVGIG (reference sequence). The CDR3 sequence: CAWSKGASNQPQHF. CDR3 nucleotide sequence: TGTGCCTGGAGCAAAGGGGCTAGCAATCAGCCCCAGCATTTT.

This chain uses TRBV28 with TRBJ2-1, with a possible D match to TRBD2 (6 bases). This CDR3 has 15 residues. Trimming shortened V by 4 bases and J by 6 bases, and 16 bases separated the two germline ends. From germline, CDR1 is MDHEN and CDR2 SYDVKM. CDR3 sequence (DNA): TGTGCCAGCAGTTCAGCGACGGGACTCCCCAATGAGCAGTTCTTC. This gives the protein CASSSATGLPNEQFF.

The chain couples TRBV4-1 to TRBJ1-5; 8 bases match TRBD1. The CDR3 length is 16 residues. V lost 4 bases and J lost 3; bases outside the gene matches: 8. Germline CDR1 reads MGHRA; CDR2 reads YSYEKL. The CDR3: CASSPAQGAVNQPQHF. As DNA, the CDR3 is TGCGCCAGCAGCCCCGCCCAGGGGGCCGTCAATCAGCCCCAGCATTTT.

This chain links TRBV3-1 (or the pseudogene TRBV3-2) with TRBJ2-1; tentatively, D is TRBD2 (6 bases). The CDR3 sequence is 15 residues long. Germline CDR1 reads LGHDT; CDR2 reads YNNKEL (reference sequence). The V gene lost 4 bases and the J gene lost 2 bases, with 12 bases spanning the gap. The CDR3 spells CASSPEPGAYNEQFF. The CDR3 coding sequence is TGTGCCAGCAGCCCAGAGCCGGGAGCCTACAATGAGCAGTTCTTC.

J is TRBJ2-7 and V is TRBV14, with D tentatively TRBD2 (5 bases). Germline V gene lookup returns CDR1 SGHDN and CDR2 FVKESK. Between the trimmed V and J ends, which lost 6 bases and 9 bases, there was a span of 21 bases. This CDR3 has 14 residues. DNA for the CDR3: TGTGCCAGCAGTAGGACGGAAGTTCCCCGGGGGCAGTACTTC. Protein sequence: CASSRTEVPRGQYF.

The V gene is TRBV21-1, the J gene TRBJ2-5; TRBD1, as called in the table, went unchecked against the DNA. TRBV21-1 has pseudogene status. The CDR3 contains 15 residues. The CDR3 here is CASSKGGQNQETQYF. The CDR3 bases are TGTGCCAGCAGCAAAGGGGGGCAGAACCAAGAGACCCAGTACTTC.

The CDR3 loop reads CASSRQGDYGYTF. The CDR3 nucleotides are TGTGCCAGCAGTCGGCAGGGTGACTATGGCTACACCTTC. J is TRBJ1-2 and V is TRBV3-1 (or the pseudogene TRBV3-2); a weak D match, TRBD1 (5 bases). The CDR3 totals 13 residues. Germline V CDR1 and CDR2: LGHDT, YNNKEL (reference sequence). The V and J ends lost 6 bases and 3 bases respectively, with 11 bases between them.

The chain uses TRBV5-4 and TRBJ2-2, with a possible D match to TRBD2 (6 bases). This CDR3 contains 15 residues. Trimming left V 4 bases short and J 6 bases short, with 16 bases between. The germline gives CDR1 SGHNT, CDR2 YYREEE (reference sequence). Here the CDR3 DNA reads TGTGCCAGCAGCCGACTAGGGGAAATCCCCGGGGAGCTGTTTTTT. As protein: CASSRLGEIPGELFF.

The sample holds a few counts of this clone. This chain connects TRBV5-1 to TRBJ1-6; D might be TRBD1 (6 bases). The CDR3 consists of 14 residues. CDR1 is SGHRS and CDR2 is YFSETQ in the germline V gene. Trimming removed 0 bases at V and 6 bases at J, with 7 bases between. Written as DNA, the CDR3 is TGCGCCAGCAGCTTGGACAGGGTTAATTCACCCCTCCACTTT. It specifies CASSLDRVNSPLHF.

The gene calls are TRBV6-5 and TRBJ2-7; 8 bases agree with TRBD1. Trimming took 6 bases from V and 4 from J; bases not matched to a gene: 11. The CDR3 spans 15 residues. CDR1 MNHEY and CDR2 SVGAGI come from the germline V gene. Here the CDR3 reads CASSTGTGGLYEQYF. CDR3 DNA sequence: TGTGCCAGCAGCACGGGGACAGGTGGATTGTACGAGCAGTACTTC.

The chain uses TRBV7-3 and TRBJ2-3; 8 bases map to TRBD1. CDR3 length equals 16 residues. The V gene's germline CDR1 is SGHTA and CDR2 FQGTGA. Trimming at V came to 1 base and at J to 1 base, leaving 4 bases not matched to a gene. CDR3 protein: CASSLRQTGGTDTQYF. CDR3 DNA: TGTGCCAGCAGCTTAAGGCAGACAGGGGGCACAGATACGCAGTATTTT. Combining the CDR3 with reference TRBV7-3 and TRBJ2-3 gives the whole variable domain GAGVSQTPSNKVTEKGKYVELRCDPISGHTALYWYRQSLGQGPEFLIYFQGTGAADDSGLPNDRFFAVRPEGSVSTLKIQRTERGDSAVYLCASSLRQTGGTDTQYFGPGTRLTVL.

In this sample, this clone turned up once. This chain uses TRBV30 with TRBJ1-2, with TRBD1 as a possible D gene (5 bases). This CDR3 spans 13 amino acids. From germline, CDR1 is GTSNPN and CDR2 SVGIG (reference sequence). Trimming cost V 0 bases and J 7 bases, with 12 bases left between them. The CDR3 sequence: CAWSVSGKTGYTF. The CDR3 nucleotides are TGTGCCTGGAGTGTATCAGGGAAAACTGGCTACACCTTC.

This clone was observed a few times. This sequence joins TRBV7-3 and TRBJ1-6, with TRBD1 matching over 9 bases. The CDR3 is 14 residues long. With V trimmed by 5 bases and J by 7 bases, 3 bases remained unmatched. Germline CDR1 and CDR2: SGHTA and FQGTGA. The CDR3 region has the DNA TGTGCCAGCAGCCAGGACAGGGGAAATTCACCCCTCCACTTT. This encodes CASSQDRGNSPLHF.

The rearrangement joins TRBV20-1 to TRBJ2-2; 7 nucleotides line up with TRBD1. The V gene end was trimmed by 3 bases and the J gene end by 1 base; junction bases not matched to a gene: 5. The CDR3 sequence is 15 residues long. CDR1 DFQATT and CDR2 SNEGSKA come from the germline V gene (reference sequence). Here the CDR3 reads CSASVDRVNTGELFF. The CDR3 DNA sequence: TGCAGTGCTAGTGTAGACAGGGTGAACACCGGGGAGCTGTTTTTT.

The CDR3 here is CASSPLDRTVFEFF. CDR3 coding DNA: TGTGCCAGCAGCCCACTTGACAGGACGGTTTTTGAGTTCTTC. This rearrangement joins TRBV5-5 to TRBJ2-1, with D possibly matching TRBD1 (6 bases). Germline CDR1 SGHKS, CDR2 YYEKEE (reference sequence). V lost 4 bases and J 14 bases, leaving 22 bases between the germline ends. This CDR3 comprises 14 residues.

V and J are TRBV6-4 and TRBJ2-3; TRBD2 matches at 10 bases. Per germline, CDR1 MRHNA and CDR2 SNTAGT. The CDR3 extends over 19 amino acids. Unmatched junction bases numbered 14, after V lost 0 bases and J lost 5 bases. This chain's CDR3 is CASSDSIGYWTSGLDTQYF. The CDR3 nucleotides are TGTGCCAGCAGTGACTCGATAGGTTACTGGACTAGCGGATTAGATACGCAGTATTTT.

The rearrangement joins TRBV11-3 to TRBJ2-1; D possibly corresponds to TRBD1 (6 bases). Trimming left V 7 bases short and J 1 base short, with 23 bases between. The CDR3 consists of 18 residues. Per the germline V gene, CDR1 is SGHNT and CDR2 is YENEEA. The CDR3 here is CASTPHRTESVSYNEQFF. The CDR3 DNA reads as TGTGCCAGCACCCCCCATCGGACAGAAAGTGTATCCTACAATGAGCAGTTCTTC.

The V and J genes are TRBV4-3 and TRBJ2-5, with a possible D match to TRBD2 (5 bases). Germline assignment: CDR1 LGHNA and CDR2 YSLEER. The V end was cut by 0 bases, the J end by 4 bases, with 12 bases between. The length of the CDR3 is 15 residues. In DNA form, the CDR3 reads TGCGCCAGCAGCCAAGAAGCCCGGGGAAGAGAGACCCAGTACTTC. This encodes CASSQEARGRETQYF.

This clone was recorded only once. The rearrangement uses TRBV10-3 and TRBJ2-3; no clear D gene. CDR3 length: 22 amino acids. Per germline, CDR1 ENHRY and CDR2 SYGVKD. With 2 bases removed from V and 0 bases from J, the gap between germline ends came to 30 bases. Written as DNA, the CDR3 is TGTGCCATCAGTGAGCCGGCCCCCCAGAGGCGAATCAACCAAGCTAGCACAGATACGCAGTATTTT. This sequence encodes CAISEPAPQRRINQASTDTQYF.

This clone was seen ten or more times. CDR3 in DNA: TGCAGCGTTGTAACGACAGGGATCGATGGCTACACCTTC. Amino acid sequence: CSVVTTGIDGYTF. V usage is TRBV29-1 and J usage is TRBJ1-2, with 7 bases identical to TRBD1. V lost 4 bases, J lost 6 bases, and 8 bases stayed unmatched. This CDR3 region has 13 residues. In germline, CDR1 is SQVTM, CDR2 ANQGSEA.

This rearrangement joins TRBV5-1 to TRBJ2-1; a possible D gene is TRBD1 (5 bases). Trimming removed 3 bases at V and 1 base at J, with 11 bases between. Germline V gene data show CDR1 as SGHRS and CDR2 as YFSETQ. The CDR3 covers 15 residues. CDR3 protein: CASSWGRGSYNEQFF. CDR3 coding DNA: TGCGCCAGCAGCTGGGGTAGGGGTTCCTACAATGAGCAGTTCTTC.

The rearrangement uses TRBV6-5 and TRBJ2-3; TRBD2 aligns across 10 bases. The germline gives CDR1 MNHEY, CDR2 SVGAGI. J was trimmed by 5 bases and V by 2 bases; bases with no gene match: 4. This CDR3 contains 15 residues. The CDR3 sequence is CASSYSGRAGDTQYF. The CDR3 DNA sequence: TGTGCCAGCAGTTACAGCGGGAGGGCCGGAGATACGCAGTATTTT.

CDR3 region: CASSQDQRQGGEKLFF. The CDR3 bases are TGTGCCAGCAGCCAAGATCAGAGACAGGGGGGTGAAAAACTGTTTTTT. V usage is TRBV14 and J usage is TRBJ1-4; TRBD1 matches 9 bases. With 0 bases clipped from V and 7 bases from J, the junction kept 6 bases outside the gene matches. Germline V gives CDR1 SGHDN, CDR2 FVKESK. The CDR3 has 16 amino acids.

The rearrangement joins TRBV19 to TRBJ1-2; D unclear. The CDR3 runs to 13 residues. Germline CDR1 LNHDA, CDR2 SQIVND (reference sequence). Trimming left V 3 bases short and J 6 bases short, with 11 bases between. The CDR3 bases are TGTGCCAGTAGTATTGAACGGAGGGATGGCTACACCTTC. Amino acids: CASSIERRDGYTF.